Each of the 13 T cell receptor beta chains below was sequenced from the same sample in a study of CD8 T cells in ankylosing spondylitis. TCRdb passed the 5' RACE reads through MiXCR, listing each CDR3 protein once. The data contain about 140,000 distinct CDR3 sequences, roughly 8.4% of them singletons. Sequencing was performed on synovial fluid, either unsorted or a sorted T cell fraction (not recorded which). These receptors were obtained from a male donor with ankylosing spondylitis.

This clonotype was observed many times. J is TRBJ2-2 and V is TRBV29-1; D is ambiguous. V lost 3 bases, J lost 5 bases, and 13 bases lay in between. This CDR3 region has 14 residues. Germline CDR1 and CDR2: SQVTM and ANQGSEA. The CDR3 region is CSVESERRTGELFF. CDR3 sequence (DNA): TGCAGCGTTGAGTCGGAACGAAGGACCGGGGAGCTGTTTTTT.

This clonotype was seen repeatedly, ten times or more. The gene calls are TRBV2 and TRBJ1-3; 7 nucleotides match TRBD1. V lost 8 bases to trimming and J lost 3 bases; unmatched junction nucleotides: 4. This CDR3 is 13 amino acids long. In germline, CDR1 is SNHLY, CDR2 FYNNEI. The CDR3 sequence is CASLRDSGNTIYF. For the CDR3, the DNA is TGTGCCAGCCTCCGGGACAGTGGAAACACCATATATTTT. Full variable domain (remainder filled in from reference TRBV2 and TRBJ1-3): EPEVTQTPSHQVTQMGQEVILRCVPISNHLYFYWYRQILGQKVEFLVSFYNNEISEKSEIFDDQFSVERPDGSNFTLKIRSTKLEDSAMYFCASLRDSGNTIYFGEGSWLTVV.

In regard to this clonotype: This may arise from a read error, as a much more abundant clone is one base away. This chain links TRBV29-1 with TRBJ2-1, with 9 bases identical to TRBD2. Germline V gene sequence: CDR1 SQVTM, CDR2 ANQGSEA. The length of the CDR3 is 14 residues. The CDR3 is CSVVLAGFYNELFF. CDR3 nucleotides: TGCAGCGTTGTACTAGCGGGCTTCTACAATGAGCTGTTCTTC.

The rearrangement links TRBV6-2 or TRBV6-3 to TRBJ1-5, with a possible D match to TRBD1 (6 bases). The V end was cut by 7 bases, the J end by 2 bases, with 12 bases between. This CDR3 is built from 14 residues. Germline V gene data show CDR1 as MNHEY and CDR2 as SVGEGT. The CDR3 region is CASTLQGGNQPQHF. The CDR3 DNA reads as TGTGCCAGCACTCTACAGGGCGGCAATCAGCCCCAGCATTTT.

This clonotype turned up a few times. The chain has TRBV4-3 and TRBJ1-2; maybe TRBD1 (6 bases). Trimming left V 0 bases short and J 8 bases short, with 22 bases between. The CDR3 has 17 amino acids. Germline V gene lookup returns CDR1 LGHNA and CDR2 YSLEER. CDR3 DNA sequence: TGCGCCAGCAGCCAAGATGGGTTCGTAGGGGGATTACAAGGCTACACCTTC. Translated, it gives CASSQDGFVGGLQGYTF.

This clonotype was recorded at least ten times. The rearrangement joins TRBV2 to TRBJ2-5; the D is unclear. Germline V CDR1 and CDR2: SNHLY, FYNNEI. CDR3 length equals 12 residues. Between the trimmed V and J ends, which lost 10 bases and 4 bases, there was a span of 13 bases. In DNA, the CDR3 is TGTGCCAACCACAACCGAGGAGAGACCCAGTACTTC. Amino acid sequence: CANHNRGETQYF.

Points on this clonotype: Just one base apart from a much larger clone, this may be a read error. The V and J genes are TRBV27 and TRBJ2-7; D perhaps matches TRBD2 (5 bases). Germline V lookup: CDR1 MNHEY, CDR2 SMNVEV (reference sequence). V gave up 5 bases and J gave up 6 bases, with 20 bases separating them. The CDR3 covers 15 residues. The CDR3, as DNA: TGTGCCAGCAGTCCCCAGGTAACGAGGGTCACCGAGCAGTACTTC. Translating gives CASSPQVTRVTEQYF.

This clonotype was counted between two and nine times. This chain links TRBV20-1 with TRBJ1-1; no clear D. V dropped 4 bases and J dropped 1 base, with 10 bases sitting between them. The germline gives CDR1 DFQATT, CDR2 SNEGSKA (reference sequence). The CDR3 contains 13 residues. The CDR3 coding sequence is TGCAGTGCTACCGTACCTTCGAACACTGAAGCTTTCTTT. Translation gives CSATVPSNTEAFF.

A note on this clonotype: At one of its ends the junction is not consistent with the germline gene, which may arise from a read error. The V and J genes are TRBV20-1 and TRBJ1-6; no clear D. The CDR3 contains 14 residues. Per the germline V gene, CDR1 is DFQATT and CDR2 is SNEGSKA (reference sequence). This CDR3 reads CSANLGPIKSPLHF. CDR3 coding DNA: TGTAGTGCTAATTTAGGACCGATCAAATCACCCCTCCACTTT.

This clonotype showed up just a few times. This chain uses TRBV7-6 with TRBJ1-1; tentatively, D is TRBD1 (6 bases). The CDR3 covers 13 residues. Germline CDR1 and CDR2: SGHVS and FNYEAQ. The V end was cut by 6 bases, the J end by 1 base, with 9 bases between. CDR3 nucleotide sequence: TGTGCCAGCAGGCAGGGACAGAACACTGAAGCTTTCTTT. Amino acid sequence: CASRQGQNTEAFF. The full variable domain, with the rest looked up from reference TRBV7-6 and TRBJ1-1, is GAGVSQSPRYKVTKRGQDVALRCDPISGHVSLYWYRQALGQGPEFLTYFNYEAQQDKSGLPNDRFSAERPEGSISTLTIQRTEQRDSAMYRCASRQGQNTEAFFGQGTRLTVV.

This clonotype appeared many times. The J gene is TRBJ1-1, the V gene TRBV2, with a possible D match to TRBD1 (6 bases). The CDR3 is 14 residues long. The V end lost 6 bases, the J end lost 6 bases, and 17 bases lay between the germline ends. The V gene's germline CDR1 is SNHLY and CDR2 FYNNEI. The CDR3 protein is CASRFDRSSSEAFF. The CDR3 DNA reads TGTGCCAGCAGGTTCGACAGGTCCTCGTCTGAAGCTTTCTTT.

In its sample, this clonotype was seen many times. This chain connects TRBV3-1 to TRBJ2-1; D possibly corresponds to TRBD2 (6 bases). The CDR3 is 16 amino acids. Between the trimmed V and J ends, which lost 7 bases and 5 bases, there was a span of 21 bases. Germline V gene sequence: CDR1 LGHDT, CDR2 YNNKEL (reference sequence). The CDR3 nucleotides read TGTGCCAGCACCGAGTCCGGGACTCCCCGCAACAATGAGCAGTTCTTC. This translates into CASTESGTPRNNEQFF.

This clonotype has a count of ten or more. The rearrangement uses TRBV6-1 and TRBJ2-5; 8 bases line up with TRBD1. J gave up 3 bases and V 5 bases, and 2 bases lay outside the gene matches. CDR1 MNHNS and CDR2 SASEGT come from the germline V gene. The CDR3 contains 13 residues. CDR3 DNA: TGTGCCAGCAGTCTGGACAGGGAAGAGACCCAGTACTTC. This translates into CASSLDREETQYF.